A single sample is the source of the 15 T cell receptor beta chains below, sequenced in a study of T cell responses to AZD1222 COVID-19 vaccine. Method: immunoSEQ multiplex PCR; TCRdb's copy keeps in-frame clones and lacks some. The sample consists of under 150,000 clones, 70% to 85% of them appearing once. The sequenced sample was peripheral blood, obtained 28 days after the second AZD1222 dose. The receptor set was obtained from an adult who received the AZD1222 COVID-19 vaccine.

J is TRBJ2-3 and V is TRBV28, with TRBD2 matching 8 bases. Germline V lookup: CDR1 MDHEN, CDR2 SYDVKM. This CDR3 comprises 17 residues. V trimming: 5 bases; J trimming: 2 bases; junction bases outside the gene matches: 12. Written as DNA, the CDR3 is TGTGCCAGCAGTCCCCCCGGGTTGCGGGGGGTCACAGATACGCAGTATTTT. This translates into CASSPPGLRGVTDTQYF.

J is TRBJ2-3 and V is TRBV11-2; 12 bases fit TRBD2. The CDR3 contains 17 residues. V lost 1 base to trimming and J lost 6 bases; unmatched junction nucleotides: 8. The germline V gene has CDR1 SGHAT and CDR2 FQNNGV. CDR3 loop: CASSLALTSGGADTQYF. The CDR3 nucleotides are TGTGCCAGCAGCTTAGCCCTGACTAGCGGGGGAGCGGATACGCAGTATTTT.

This chain links TRBV5-5 with TRBJ1-2, with D possibly being TRBD1 (5 bases). This CDR3 region has 11 residues. V lost 3 bases and J lost 7, with 7 bases in between. The V gene's germline CDR1 is SGHKS and CDR2 YYEKEE (reference sequence). Here the CDR3 DNA reads TGTGCCAGCAGCTGGGACCTTGGCTACACCTTC. Translated: CASSWDLGYTF.

The chain is built from TRBV19 and TRBJ1-1, with D uncertain. The CDR3 contains 17 residues. V gave up 2 bases and J gave up 1 base, with 17 bases separating them. Germline-derived CDR1 and CDR2 are LNHDA and SQIVND (reference sequence). CDR3 amino acids: CASSIWSGSGGNTEAFF. Written as DNA, the CDR3 is TGTGCCAGTAGTATATGGTCGGGGTCGGGAGGGAACACTGAAGCTTTCTTT.

The chain joins TRBV5-6 to TRBJ1-6, with TRBD1 matching over 9 bases. Looked up from germline, CDR1 is SGHDT and CDR2 is YYEEEE. The CDR3 covers 16 residues. V shed 4 bases and J 8 bases; nucleotides not matched to a gene: 10. CDR3 sequence reads: CASSLQQGAIYSPLHF. The CDR3 DNA reads as TGTGCCAGCAGCCTTCAACAGGGGGCGATTTATTCACCCCTCCACTTT.

The chain is built from TRBV28 and TRBJ1-5; 7 positions agree with TRBD1. V shed 5 bases, J shed 0 bases, and the junction held 4 bases outside the gene matches. The CDR3 covers 15 residues. Looked up from germline, CDR1 is MDHEN and CDR2 is SYDVKM. Here the CDR3 reads CASSGDSYSNQPQHF. In DNA, the CDR3 is TGTGCCAGCAGTGGGGACAGTTATAGCAATCAGCCCCAGCATTTT.

This chain connects TRBV27 to TRBJ1-5; D not certain. Germline V gene sequence: CDR1 MNHEY, CDR2 SMNVEV (reference sequence). Deletions cut 6 bases from V and 4 bases from J, with 10 bases between. The CDR3 contains 13 residues. The CDR3 is CASRGLGNQPQHF. As DNA, the CDR3 is TGTGCCAGCAGGGGTTTGGGGAATCAGCCCCAGCATTTT.

This clone turned up a few times. The chain has TRBV7-8 and TRBJ2-7, with a weak D call TRBD2 (6 bases). The V gene's germline CDR1 is SGHVS and CDR2 FQNEAQ. The length of the CDR3 is 13 residues. V lost 1 base, J lost 4 bases, and 8 bases lay in between. For the CDR3, the DNA is TGTGCCAGCAGCTTAGTGCGGGGTTACGAGCAGTACTTC. As protein: CASSLVRGYEQYF.

The chain joins TRBV7-9 to TRBJ1-5; the D is unclear. Germline V gene data show CDR1 as SEHNR and CDR2 as FQNEAQ (reference sequence). The V end was cut by 3 bases, the J end by 0 bases, with 18 bases between. There are 18 residues in the CDR3. In DNA form, the CDR3 reads TGTGCCAGCAGCTTGGGAATTTCCGGCCCCCATAGCAATCAGCCCCAGCATTTT. Protein sequence: CASSLGISGPHSNQPQHF. The full variable domain, completed using reference TRBV7-9 and TRBJ1-5, is DTGVSQNPRHKITKRGQNVTFRCDPISEHNRLYWYRQTLGQGPEFLTYFQNEAQLEKSRLLSDRFSAERPKGSFSTLEIQRTEQGDSAMYLCASSLGISGPHSNQPQHFGDGTRLSIL.

This rearrangement joins TRBV2 to TRBJ1-5; TRBD1 aligns across 9 bases. V shed 6 bases and J 5 bases; nucleotides not matched to a gene: 5. Germline CDR1 reads SNHLY; CDR2 reads FYNNEI. The CDR3 sequence is 14 residues long. The CDR3 bases are TGTGCCAGCAGGAAGAGACAGGGGGATCAGCCCCAGCATTTT. It codes for CASRKRQGDQPQHF.

J is TRBJ2-2 and V is TRBV3-1 (or the pseudogene TRBV3-2); D unclear. Germline assignment: CDR1 LGHDT and CDR2 YNNKEL (reference sequence). This CDR3 has 15 amino acids. V shed 2 bases and J shed 3 bases, with 10 bases lying between them. CDR3 loop: CASSQISMDTGELFF. In DNA, the CDR3 is TGTGCCAGCAGCCAAATTAGCATGGACACCGGGGAGCTGTTTTTT.

J is TRBJ2-3 and V is TRBV10-3; D perhaps matches TRBD1 (5 bases). Looked up from germline, CDR1 is ENHRY and CDR2 is SYGVKD. The CDR3 has 12 residues. V lost 0 bases, J lost 14 bases, and 12 bases lay in between. Here the CDR3 DNA reads TGTGCCATCAGTGAGTCGACAGTTTATCCGTATTTT. Residues: CAISESTVYPYF.

This clone was recorded a few times. V is TRBV6-5 and J is TRBJ2-7, with D hard to call. There are 16 residues in the CDR3. CDR1 and CDR2 from the germline V gene are MNHEY and SVGAGI. Trimming stripped 4 bases from V and 5 bases from J, with 21 bases between. The CDR3 DNA is TGTGCCAGCAGTTCCCCAATGGGGTACATCCCTCACGAGCAGTACTTC. Protein: CASSSPMGYIPHEQYF.

This chain connects TRBV11-2 to TRBJ2-2; 7 bases map to TRBD1. The germline CDR1 and CDR2 sequences are SGHAT and FQNNGV. The CDR3 is 15 amino acids. The V segment lost 7 bases and the J segment 5 bases; nucleotides outside the gene matches: 10. The CDR3 loop is CASTPDSTGTGELFF. In DNA form, the CDR3 reads TGTGCCAGCACGCCAGACTCGACAGGGACCGGGGAGCTGTTTTTT.

The chain carries TRBV2 and TRBJ2-5, with D perhaps TRBD2 (6 bases). The V end was cut by 4 bases, the J end by 2 bases, with 14 bases between. CDR1 and CDR2 (germline): SNHLY, FYNNEI. CDR3 length: 15 amino acids. CDR3 amino acids: CASSGAGSTQETQYF. Written as DNA, the CDR3 is TGTGCCAGCAGTGGTGCGGGGAGTACACAAGAGACCCAGTACTTC. The whole variable domain, filled in from reference TRBV2 and TRBJ2-5, reads EPEVTQTPSHQVTQMGQEVILRCVPISNHLYFYWYRQILGQKVEFLVSFYNNEISEKSEIFDDQFSVERPDGSNFTLKIRSTKLEDSAMYFCASSGAGSTQETQYFGPGTRLLVL.